The following is a T cell receptor beta chain sequence with its context. Its cognate antigen is unknown. The data belong to a study of identical twins. Regarding the study as a whole: Conclusions came from cross-sectional statistical analysis, not from following the same donors.

V shed 0 bases and J 0 bases; nucleotides not matched to a gene: 6. The CDR3 runs to 16 residues. Germline loops: CDR1 SGHRS, CDR2 YFSETQ. TCRdb redid the calling of the 5' RACE reads with MiXCR, one entry per CDR3 protein. The data hold 470,000 or so distinct CDR3 sequences, with 20% to 25% observed a single time. The same specimen was also included in a second study, on T cells expressing NK-cell markers. Turning to that study: Among CD8+ T cells from over 5 donors, dominant NKG2C+ clonotypes accounted for roughly 1.0-7.0%. Expanded NKG2C+ T cell clones had unclear HCMV specificity.

The sample consisted of CD4+ T cells sorted from blood. The sequence was obtained from a woman aged 18-30 years in good health. The rearrangement joins TRBV5-1 to TRBJ2-7, with 7 bases that match TRBD1. CDR3 coding DNA: TGCGCCAGCAGCTTGGGACAGGGATCCCCCTCCTACGAGCAGTACTTC. Its translation: CASSLGQGSPSYEQYF. The full variable domain, rest sourced from reference TRBV5-1 and TRBJ2-7, is KAGVTQTPRYLIKTRGQQVTLSCSPISGHRSVSWYQQTPGQGLQFLFEYFSETQRNKGNFPGRFSGRQFSNSRSEMNVSTLELGDSALYLCASSLGQGSPSYEQYFGPGTRLTVT.